These T cell receptor beta chains were read from a single sample in a study of blood T cell repertoires in COVID-19. The table came from immunoSEQ multiplex PCR; TCRdb's copy has only in-frame clones and leaves some out. There are about 69,000 clones in the sample; about four fifths occur only once, and more than 40% lies in the top ten. The sequenced sample consisted of peripheral blood. These receptor sequences come from a human donor in a cohort sampled during active COVID-19. Each CDR3 is given with its conserved first and last residue. Fields, in order: CDR3 protein, CDR3 DNA, clone size, V gene, D gene, J gene. The D gene is left open where the match is weak. Rows may omit the clone size; those that give it use once, few, many or a size class.

CASSLNEGVAKNIQYF,TGCGCCAGCAGCTTGAATGAGGGAGTGGCCAAAAACATTCAGTACTTC,many,TRBV5-1,-,TRBJ2-4
CASSAGQGTDTQYF,TGCGCCAGCAGCGCGGGACAGGGCACAGATACGCAGTATTTT,-,TRBV5-1,TRBD1,TRBJ2-3
CASSRRTSGAETQYF,TGTGCCAGCAGCCGGAGGACTAGCGGGGCTGAGACCCAGTACTTC,-,TRBV3-1/TRBV3-2,TRBD2,TRBJ2-5
CASSSPAGGYYGYTF,TGTGCCAGCAGTTCCCCGGCAGGGGGCTACTATGGCTACACCTTC,-,TRBV27,TRBD1,TRBJ1-2
CASSRQNTGELFF,TGTGCCAGCAGTAGACAGAACACCGGGGAGCTGTTTTTT,-,TRBV6-5,-,TRBJ2-2
CASSFGGSSYEQYF,TGTGCCAGCAGTTTCGGGGGGAGCTCCTACGAGCAGTACTTC,-,TRBV28,TRBD2,TRBJ2-7
CATRLAGDVTQYF,TGTGCCACCCGACTAGCGGGAGACGTGACCCAGTACTTC,-,TRBV19,TRBD2,TRBJ2-5
CASSPGLAGAGEQYF,TGTGCTAGCAGTCCAGGACTAGCGGGGGCGGGCGAGCAGTACTTC,many,TRBV7-7,TRBD2,TRBJ2-7
CSASIYEQYF,TGCAGTGCTAGTATTTATGAGCAGTACTTC,-,TRBV20-1,-,TRBJ2-7
CAWSVTGGYTF,TGTGCCTGGAGTGTAACGGGGGGCTACACCTTC,once,TRBV30,-,TRBJ1-2
CASSLLQGARQPQHF,TGTGCCAGCAGCCTCTTACAGGGGGCAAGGCAGCCCCAGCATTTT,-,TRBV28,TRBD1,TRBJ1-5
CASSLVKGDQPQHF,TGTGCCAGCAGCTTAGTGAAGGGGGATCAGCCCCAGCATTTT,-,TRBV7-8,-,TRBJ1-5
CASSYEGGTDTQYF,TGTGCCAGCAGTTACGAGGGCGGCACAGATACGCAGTATTTT,-,TRBV6-6,-,TRBJ2-3
CASSRLQETQYF,TGTGCCAGCAGCCGCCTACAAGAGACCCAGTACTTC,-,TRBV3-1/TRBV3-2,-,TRBJ2-5
CASSQLGLAGGQDTQYF,TGTGCCAGCAGCCAATTAGGACTAGCGGGGGGGCAGGATACGCAGTATTTT,-,TRBV3-1/TRBV3-2,TRBD2,TRBJ2-3
CASRQGGQETQYF,TGTGCCAGCCGACAGGGGGGCCAAGAGACCCAGTACTTC,-,TRBV27,TRBD1,TRBJ2-5
CASSYSPGGNQPQHF,TGTGCCAGCAGTTACTCCCCGGGGGGGAATCAGCCCCAGCATTTT,-,TRBV6-2/TRBV6-3,-,TRBJ1-5
CASSSTVIANYGYTF,TGTGCCAGCAGTTCGACAGTTATAGCTAACTATGGCTACACCTTC,-,TRBV28,-,TRBJ1-2
CASSPGHGNQPQHF,TGTGCCAGCAGCCCTGGACACGGCAATCAGCCCCAGCATTTT,once,TRBV3-1/TRBV3-2,-,TRBJ1-5
CASSLDGRGNYGYTF,TGTGCCAGCAGCTTGGATGGCAGGGGGAACTATGGCTACACCTTC,once,TRBV5-4,TRBD1,TRBJ1-2
CASSETLDTEAFF,TGTGCCAGCAGTGAAACGTTAGACACTGAAGCTTTCTTT,-,TRBV6-1,-,TRBJ1-1
CASSLVPGRENTEAFF,TGTGCCAGCAGTTTAGTCCCGGGCAGGGAGAACACTGAAGCTTTCTTT,-,TRBV27,-,TRBJ1-1
CASSYSGQGAGDTQYF,TGTGCCAGCAGTTACTCCGGACAGGGGGCCGGAGATACGCAGTATTTT,once,TRBV6-5,TRBD1,TRBJ2-3
CASSESGLAGETQYF,TGTGCCAGCAGTGAATCGGGACTAGCAGGGGAGACCCAGTACTTC,few,TRBV27,TRBD2,TRBJ2-5
CASSAGTGAETQYF,TGTGCCAGTAGCGCCGGGACAGGGGCCGAGACCCAGTACTTC,-,TRBV19,TRBD1,TRBJ2-5
CASSRGTRLAEETQYF,TGCGCCAGCAGTAGGGGTACGAGACTAGCGGAAGAGACCCAGTACTTC,-,TRBV5-1,TRBD2,TRBJ2-5
CASQDRPSPNSPLHF,TGTGCCAGCCAGGACAGGCCATCCCCAAATTCACCTCTCCACTTT,-,TRBV19,TRBD1,TRBJ1-6
CAISPGQGKDEQFF,TGTGCCATCAGCCCGGGACAGGGAAAGGATGAGCAGTTCTTC,few,TRBV10-3,TRBD1,TRBJ2-1
CASSPEVETQYF,TGTGCCAGCAGCCCCGAGGTGGAGACCCAGTACTTC,-,TRBV7-9,-,TRBJ2-5
CASSLVGTGGTDTQYF,TGCGCCAGCAGCTTGGTAGGGACAGGGGGCACAGATACGCAGTATTTT,-,TRBV5-1,TRBD1,TRBJ2-3
CASSPPARVEQYF,TGTGCCAGCTCACCACCCGCGAGGGTCGAGCAGTACTTC,-,TRBV18,-,TRBJ2-7
CASSLGTGGFDEQFF,TGTGCCAGCAGCTTAGGGACAGGGGGGTTCGATGAGCAGTTCTTC,-,TRBV11-3,TRBD1,TRBJ2-1
CASSWTGGARYEQFF,TGCGCCAGCAGCTGGACAGGGGGAGCTCGTTATGAGCAGTTCTTC,-,TRBV5-1,TRBD1,TRBJ2-1